This note documents a single T cell receptor beta chain sequence. As originally analysed: Amplification of reference gene primers was used by the study to estimate nucleated cell counts. Clones were sequenced by immunoSEQ multiplex PCR, and TCRdb holds only the in-frame ones, with some missing. The V and J calls and clone size come from that table; D and trimming were worked out from the DNA. Of tens of thousands of clones in the sample, roughly 85% were seen once. The data were taken from a study of blood T cell repertoires in COVID-19. Study context: From the United States, Italy and Spain came samples of acute and convalescent COVID-19. Nucleic acid was either cDNA or gDNA, and it came from T cells, B-cell-depleted T cells, or PBMCs.

Trimming took 1 base from V and 5 from J, leaving 9 bases between them. CDR1 is MNHEY and CDR2 is SMNVEV in the germline V gene (reference sequence). This CDR3 region has 13 residues. Specimen: peripheral blood. This receptor was taken from a human donor in a cohort sampled during active COVID-19. The J gene is TRBJ2-7, the V gene TRBV27, with D unresolved. The CDR3 loop is CASSLWPGNEQYF. The CDR3 nucleotides read TGTGCCAGCAGTTTATGGCCAGGAAACGAGCAGTACTTC.